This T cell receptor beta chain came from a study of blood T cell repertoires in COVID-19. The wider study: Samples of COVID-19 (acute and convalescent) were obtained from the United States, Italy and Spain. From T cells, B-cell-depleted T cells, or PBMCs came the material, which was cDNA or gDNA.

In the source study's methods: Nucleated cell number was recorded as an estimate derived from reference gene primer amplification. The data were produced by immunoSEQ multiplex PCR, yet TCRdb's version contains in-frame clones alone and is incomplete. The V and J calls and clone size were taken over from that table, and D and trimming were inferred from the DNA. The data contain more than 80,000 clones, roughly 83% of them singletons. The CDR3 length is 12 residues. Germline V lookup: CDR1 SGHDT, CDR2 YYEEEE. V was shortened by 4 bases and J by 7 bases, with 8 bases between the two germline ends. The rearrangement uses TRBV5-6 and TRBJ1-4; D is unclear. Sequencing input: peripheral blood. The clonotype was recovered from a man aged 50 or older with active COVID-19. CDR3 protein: CASSGSTEKLFF. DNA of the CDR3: TGTGCCAGCAGCGGCTCCACTGAAAAACTGTTTTTT.